This TCR beta chain was sequenced for a study of blood T cell repertoires in COVID-19. Only in-frame clones appear in the TCRdb table, and some are missing; sequencing was by immunoSEQ multiplex PCR. This table holds under 150,000 clones, 70% to 90% found once. V lost 8 bases to trimming and J lost 4 bases, with 10 bases between them. This CDR3 has 12 residues. The chain combines TRBV12-3 or TRBV12-4 with TRBJ2-3; tentatively, D is TRBD2 (5 bases). The clonotype comes from a woman in her twenties or thirties with acute COVID-19. Specimen: PBMCs or T cells enriched from blood (not recorded which). The CDR3 reads CASSEGADTQYF. The CDR3 DNA is TGTGCCAGCTCAGAGGGCGCAGATACGCAGTATTTT.